Listed below are T cell receptor beta chains from one sample, sequenced in a study of cytomegalovirus exposure and HLA in healthy donors. TCRdb keeps only in-frame clones here, not all; method: immunoSEQ multiplex PCR. The sample table includes some 120,000 clones. Sequenced material: PBMCs. The source is a man aged 18 to 35 in good health and CMV-seronegative. CDR3s include the opening cysteine and the closing phenylalanine or tryptophan. Fields, in order: V gene, J gene, D gene, CDR3 protein, CDR3 DNA. A D gene is named only where the DNA matches it firmly.

>TRBV5-6|TRBJ2-5|TRBD1
CASSLADRGSNQETQYF
TGTGCCAGCAGCTTGGCCGACAGGGGCTCCAACCAAGAGACCCAGTACTTC
>TRBV2|TRBJ2-3|-
CAGRGTPSTDTQYF
TGTGCCGGCCGTGGGACTCCTAGCACAGATACGCAGTATTTT
>TRBV6-5|TRBJ1-2|TRBD1
CASSYGGQVDGYTF
TGTGCCAGCAGTTACGGTGGACAGGTTGATGGCTACACCTTC
>TRBV6-5|TRBJ2-5|-
CASSPTRIETQYF
TGTGCCAGCAGTCCCACTAGAATAGAGACCCAGTACTTC
>TRBV18|TRBJ1-5|TRBD1
CASSRAGGFNQPQHF
TGTGCCAGCTCACGGGCAGGGGGGTTCAATCAGCCCCAGCATTTT
>TRBV5-3|TRBJ1-2|-
CARSLVSANYGYTF
TGTGCCAGAAGCTTGGTTTCAGCTAACTATGGCTACACCTTC
>TRBV19|TRBJ2-7|TRBD1
CASSVPGQGYEQYF
TGTGCCAGTAGTGTTCCGGGACAGGGATACGAGCAGTACTTC
>TRBV27|TRBJ1-2|-
CASSLAGYGYTF
TGTGCCAGCAGTTTAGCGGGGTATGGCTACACCTTC
>TRBV5-4|TRBJ2-7|TRBD1
CASSRDRGIGFDEQYF
TGTGCCAGCAGCCGCGACAGGGGGATAGGGTTTGACGAGCAGTACTTC
>TRBV27|TRBJ1-5|-
CASSPRASGKYSNQPQHF
TGTGCCAGCAGCCCCCGGGCCTCAGGGAAATATAGCAATCAGCCCCAGCATTTT
>TRBV2|TRBJ2-1|TRBD2
CASSVGGDEQFF
TGTGCCAGCAGTGTCGGGGGGGATGAGCAGTTCTTC
>TRBV7-6|TRBJ2-2|TRBD1
CASSPGTGGRGGELFF
TGTGCCAGCAGCCCCGGGACAGGGGGCCGGGGCGGGGAGCTGTTTTTT
>TRBV5-6|TRBJ1-1|-
CASSLYMNTEAFF
TGTGCCAGCAGCTTGTACATGAACACTGAAGCTTTCTTT
>TRBV6-5|TRBJ1-1|TRBD1
CASSSDRGLTEAFF
TGTGCCAGCAGTTCGGACAGGGGGCTCACTGAAGCTTTCTTT
>TRBV10-2|TRBJ2-1|TRBD2
CASKGLAGGNEQFF
TGCGCCAGTAAGGGACTAGCGGGAGGTAATGAGCAGTTCTTC
>TRBV9|TRBJ2-7|TRBD2
CASSATSGGGLGEQYF
TGTGCCAGCAGCGCCACATCCGGGGGGGGATTAGGCGAGCAGTACTTC
>TRBV28|TRBJ1-3|-
CASSSFSSSGNTIYF
TGTGCCAGCAGTTCTTTCTCTAGCTCTGGAAACACCATATATTTT
>TRBV19|TRBJ1-1|-
CASTTYTEAFF
TGTGCCAGTACCACATACACTGAAGCTTTCTTT
>TRBV18|TRBJ1-1|-
CASSLTQGNTEAFF
TGTGCCAGCTCACTAACTCAGGGGAACACTGAAGCTTTCTTT
>TRBV5-1|TRBJ2-7|-
CASSLVPGAYEQYF
TGCGCCAGCAGCTTGGTGCCGGGGGCCTACGAGCAGTACTTC
>TRBV5-1|TRBJ1-2|-
CASSVARGRSDGYTF
TGCGCCAGCAGCGTAGCCAGAGGGAGATCTGATGGCTACACCTTC
>TRBV7-9|TRBJ2-7|TRBD1
CASSITGTGAYEQYF
TGTGCCAGCAGCATAACCGGGACAGGGGCCTACGAGCAGTACTTC
>TRBV7-9|TRBJ2-7|TRBD1
CASSLGGPGQGDEQYF
TGTGCCAGCAGCTTAGGGGGGCCGGGACAGGGGGACGAGCAGTACTTC
>TRBV14|TRBJ1-2|-
CASSQTPGQPGGRYTF
TGTGCCAGCAGCCAAACACCCGGACAGCCAGGAGGACGCTACACCTTC
>TRBV5-1|TRBJ2-1|-
CASGLDGTSFNEQFF
TGCGCCAGCGGACTTGATGGTACTTCTTTCAATGAGCAGTTCTTC
>TRBV19|TRBJ2-3|-
CASSDLQRASTDTQYF
TGTGCCAGTAGTGATTTACAGAGAGCTAGCACAGATACGCAGTATTTT
>TRBV10-2|TRBJ1-1|TRBD1
CASRGDRGRETEAFF
TGCGCCAGCAGAGGGGACAGGGGGCGCGAAACTGAAGCTTTCTTT
>TRBV6-4|TRBJ1-4|-
CASSQSTTGGEKLFF
TGTGCCAGCAGTCAATCGACGACAGGTGGAGAAAAACTGTTTTTT
>TRBV19|TRBJ1-1|-
CASSIQGSTNTEAFF
TGTGCCAGTAGTATTCAGGGCTCGACGAACACTGAAGCTTTCTTT
>TRBV5-6|TRBJ1-2|TRBD1
CASSLGQGAPGYTF
TGTGCCAGCAGCTTAGGACAGGGGGCGCCCGGCTACACCTTC
>TRBV14|TRBJ1-1|-
CASSQGRWEAFF
TGTGCCAGCAGCCAAGGGCGGTGGGAAGCTTTCTTT
>TRBV19|TRBJ1-1|-
CVSEGTEAFF
TGTGTCTCGGAGGGCACTGAAGCTTTCTTT
>TRBV10-3|TRBJ2-1|TRBD2
CAISESQASGDQNEQFF
TGTGCCATCAGTGAGTCTCAGGCTAGCGGGGACCAAAATGAGCAGTTCTTC
>TRBV14|TRBJ1-1|TRBD1
CASSRPQGKNTEAFF
TGTGCCAGCAGCCGACCACAGGGGAAGAACACTGAAGCTTTCTTT
>TRBV11-3|TRBJ1-3|-
CASSRDSSGNTIYF
TGTGCCAGCAGCCGCGACAGCTCTGGAAACACCATATATTTT
>TRBV27|TRBJ1-2|-
CASSLRFRGAYGYTF
TGTGCCAGCAGTTTACGGTTCAGGGGAGCCTATGGCTACACCTTC
>TRBV5-5|TRBJ2-1|-
CASSWGGAHNEQFF
TGTGCCAGCAGCTGGGGGGGGGCTCACAATGAGCAGTTCTTC
>TRBV5-1|TRBJ2-7|-
CASSLGYATYEQYF
TGCGCCAGCAGCTTGGGCTACGCAACCTACGAGCAGTACTTC
>TRBV10-1|TRBJ2-2|-
CASSAHRGNTGELFF
TGCGCCAGCAGTGCCCATAGGGGGAACACCGGGGAGCTGTTTTTT
>TRBV18|TRBJ2-3|-
CASSPRRGTQYF
TGTGCCAGCTCACCACGGCGGGGTACGCAGTATTTT
>TRBV30|TRBJ1-2|TRBD1
CAWNIDRVTRYGYTF
TGTGCCTGGAACATAGACAGGGTAACGCGCTATGGCTACACCTTC
>TRBV6-1|TRBJ2-7|-
CASSAVRYEQYF
TGTGCCAGCAGCGCTGTCAGGTACGAGCAGTACTTC
>TRBV23-1|TRBJ2-3|-
CASSQPGSTDTQYF
TGCGCCAGCAGTCAACCAGGGAGCACAGATACGCAGTATTTT
>TRBV27|TRBJ2-7|-
CASYSGAGMYF
TGTGCCAGTTACAGTGGGGCAGGGATGTACTTC
>TRBV7-9|TRBJ1-2|-
CASSRSSYGYTF
TGTGCCAGCAGCCGGTCGAGCTATGGCTACACCTTC
>TRBV29-1|TRBJ2-7|TRBD1
CSVVGQGALLYEQYF
TGCAGCGTTGTTGGACAGGGGGCCCTCCTCTACGAGCAGTACTTC
>TRBV2|TRBJ1-2|-
CASREHENYGYTF
TGTGCCAGCAGAGAGCACGAGAACTATGGCTACACCTTC
>TRBV5-1|TRBJ2-7|-
CASSPDGTYEQYF
TGCGCCAGCAGCCCGGACGGGACCTACGAGCAGTACTTC
>TRBV27|TRBJ1-1|-
CASITVWGHTEAFF
TGTGCCAGCATTACGGTGTGGGGGCACACTGAAGCTTTCTTT
>TRBV25-1|TRBJ2-7|TRBD2
CASSKGGGGHHEQYF
TGTGCCAGCAGTAAGGGAGGCGGGGGGCACCACGAGCAGTACTTC
>TRBV6-5|TRBJ1-2|TRBD1
CASRSPQGQAYGYTF
TGTGCCAGCAGATCCCCACAGGGACAGGCTTATGGCTACACCTTC
>TRBV4-1|TRBJ1-1|-
CASSQDRTRLNTEAFF
TGCGCCAGCAGCCAAGATAGGACACGCCTGAACACTGAAGCTTTCTTT